The rows below give T cell receptor beta chains drawn from one sample of a study of CD8+ T cells in alopecia areata. Using immunoSEQ multiplex PCR, the repertoire was profiled, and TCRdb retains in-frame clones only, with some absent. The table shows tens of thousands of clones, with 70% to 85% occurring only once. The sequences come from CD8+ T cells sorted from blood, collected around week 44, from a patient treated with tofacitinib. The receptors originated from a human donor with alopecia areata. Each CDR3 is given with its conserved first and last residue. The D gene is left open where the match is weak. Clone size appears in some rows only: once, few, many, or a class for an expanded clone.

D	size	V	J	DNA	CDR3
.	.	TRBV4-3	TRBJ2-3	TGCGCCAGCAGCCAAGATGGTCCTAGCGCAGATACGCAGTATTTT	CASSQDGPSADTQYF
.	.	TRBV27	TRBJ2-2	TGTGCCAGCAGTTTGGGGTCCGGGGAGCTGTTTTTT	CASSLGSGELFF
TRBD2	few	TRBV7-9	TRBJ2-5	TGTGCCAGCAGCCAGACTAGCGGAGGGTTAGAGACCCAGTACTTC	CASSQTSGGLETQYF
.	.	TRBV29-1	TRBJ1-2	TGCAGCGTTGAGGACGTTGACACGAACTATGGCTACACCTTC	CSVEDVDTNYGYTF
.	few	TRBV4-3	TRBJ2-1	TGCGCCAGCAGCCAAGCAACATACAATGAGCAGTTCTTC	CASSQATYNEQFF
TRBD2	.	TRBV5-6	TRBJ2-4	TGTGCCAGCAGCTTAACTAGCGGGGGGGCTGGCCTGCGGAACATTCAGTACTTC	CASSLTSGGAGLRNIQYF
TRBD2	.	TRBV4-3	TRBJ2-1	TGCGCCAGCAGCCAAGAGAATGGGGGACTAGCTGACAATGAGCAGTTCTTC	CASSQENGGLADNEQFF
.	.	TRBV7-3	TRBJ2-6	TGTGCCAGCAGGGATTCTTCTGGGGCCAACGTCCTGACTTTC	CASRDSSGANVLTF
TRBD2	.	TRBV27	TRBJ2-7	TGTGCCAGCGCGACTAGCGGGGACTTCTACGAGCAGTACTTC	CASATSGDFYEQYF
.	.	TRBV11-2	TRBJ1-5	TGTGCCAGCAGCTTATCCCCCTCCCAGCCCCAGCATTTT	CASSLSPSQPQHF
.	.	TRBV30	TRBJ2-3	TGTGCCTGGAGTGTCCTAGTCACAGATACGCAGTATTTT	CAWSVLVTDTQYF
.	.	TRBV7-2	TRBJ1-1	TGTGCCAGCAGCTTAGGGGGGCGATCTGAAGCTTTCTTT	CASSLGGRSEAFF